The clone carrying this T cell receptor beta chain was seen just once. Its antigen is currently unknown. The entry originates in a study of T cell responses to AZD1222 COVID-19 vaccine. As for the study in general: Combined were second doses at about 4 or about 12 weeks. Regarding the study as a whole: Unmutated variant regions reportedly attract nearly half of all spike-specific TCRs. It was only a handful of AZD1222 recipients who were seropositive at baseline. CD4 TCRs linked to vaccination spanned spike, dominating at 160-218 and 743-854.

Profiling relied on immunoSEQ multiplex PCR, and the TCRdb table lists in-frame clones only, not all of them. The sample has under 170,000 clones, 90% to 95% seen once. Losses at the gene ends were 2 bases for V and 0 bases for J; bases not matched to a gene: 6. This CDR3 contains 16 residues. Germline V lookup: CDR1 SGHRS, CDR2 YFSETQ. The clonotype was recovered from an adult in good health. The starting material was peripheral blood, obtained on day 0 of AZD1222 vaccination. The rearrangement uses TRBV5-1 and TRBJ2-3; 7 bases line up with TRBD1. The CDR3 is CASSFTGEPSTDTQYF. In DNA, the CDR3 is TGCGCCAGCAGCTTCACAGGGGAACCTAGCACAGATACGCAGTATTTT.